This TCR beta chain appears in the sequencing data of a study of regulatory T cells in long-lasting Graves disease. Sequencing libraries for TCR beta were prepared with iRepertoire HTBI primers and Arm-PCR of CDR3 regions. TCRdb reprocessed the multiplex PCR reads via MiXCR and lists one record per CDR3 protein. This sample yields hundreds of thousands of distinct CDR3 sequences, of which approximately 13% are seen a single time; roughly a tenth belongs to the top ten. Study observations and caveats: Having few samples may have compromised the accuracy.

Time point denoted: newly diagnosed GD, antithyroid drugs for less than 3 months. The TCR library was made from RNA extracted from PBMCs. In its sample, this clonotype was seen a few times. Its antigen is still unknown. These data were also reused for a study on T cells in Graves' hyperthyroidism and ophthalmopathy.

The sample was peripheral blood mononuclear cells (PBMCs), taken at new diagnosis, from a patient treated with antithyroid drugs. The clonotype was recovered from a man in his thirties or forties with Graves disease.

This CDR3 is CASSILAGIEQYF. The CDR3 nucleotides read TGTGCCAGTAGTATTCTAGCGGGAATTGAGCAGTACTTC. V and J are TRBV19 and TRBJ2-7; 9 positions agree with TRBD2. The germline V gene has CDR1 LNHDA and CDR2 SQIVND (reference sequence). With 3 bases clipped from V and 7 bases from J, the junction kept 4 bases outside the gene matches. The CDR3 length is 13 residues. Using reference TRBV19 and TRBJ2-7 for the parts outside the CDR3, the full variable domain is DGGITQSPKYLFRKEGQNVTLSCEQNLNHDAMYWYRQDPGQGLRLIYYSQIVNDFQKGDIAEGYSVSREKKESFPLTVTSAQKNPTAFYLCASSILAGIEQYFGPGTRLTVT.